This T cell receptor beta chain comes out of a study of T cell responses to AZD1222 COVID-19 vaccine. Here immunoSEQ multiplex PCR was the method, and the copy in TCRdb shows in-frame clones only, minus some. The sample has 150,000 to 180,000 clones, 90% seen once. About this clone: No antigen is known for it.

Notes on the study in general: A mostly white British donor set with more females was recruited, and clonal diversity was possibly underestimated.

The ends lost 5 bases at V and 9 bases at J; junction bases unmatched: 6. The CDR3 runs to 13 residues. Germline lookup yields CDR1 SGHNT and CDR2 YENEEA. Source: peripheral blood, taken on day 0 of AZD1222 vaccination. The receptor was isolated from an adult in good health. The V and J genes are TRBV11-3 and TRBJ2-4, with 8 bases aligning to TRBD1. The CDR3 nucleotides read TGTGCCAGCAGCCTCGACAGGGGAGGCATTCAGTACTTC. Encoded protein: CASSLDRGGIQYF.